A single T cell receptor (beta chain) is shown here with its context. The data originate from a study of shared clonotypes between healthy human individuals. Splitting of each subset's genomic DNA was done evenly across several immunoSEQ plates. In the source study's methods: Filtering of immunoSEQ junctional sequences could not match full-length read filtering. Repertoires were generated with immunoSEQ multiplex PCR, while TCRdb's copy carries only in-frame clones and drops some. V, J and clone size derive from that table, while D and trimming were established from the DNA sequence. Of millions of clones in the sample, 85% to 95% are singletons; the top ten hold 0.1% to 0.15%. Donation came from healthy HIV-negative adults that had no recent acute infections or vaccinations. Division of CD4+ cells produced a CD45RA+ naive subset and a CD45RA-negative memory subset. Germline CDR1 is ENHRY and CDR2 is SYGVKD. The CDR3 runs to 15 residues. With 2 bases clipped from V and 1 base from J, the junction kept 3 bases outside the gene matches.

Sequencing was performed on naive CD4+ T cells sorted from blood. The subset was: CD45RA+ positively selected. The receptor was isolated from a man aged 18 to 29 in good health. The J gene is TRBJ2-3, the V gene TRBV10-3, with 7 bases lining up with TRBD2. CDR3 in amino acids: CAISEMAGGTDTQYF. CDR3 in DNA: TGTGCCATCAGTGAGATGGCGGGGGGCACAGATACGCAGTATTTT.